This TCR beta chain derives from a study of T cells in Graves' hyperthyroidism and ophthalmopathy (dated by TCRdb to the late 2010s). In the study overall: TCR V-J signatures able to tell the groups apart were searched for in a discovery cohort of 90 to 100 patients, of whom 40 to 45 had Graves' ophthalmopathy and 55 to 65 had stable Graves' hyperthyroidism. After blood sampling, hyperthyroidism patients were treated with methimazole at a starting dose of 30 mg daily, and ophthalmopathy patients were treated with high-dose intravenous methylprednisolone. Whether ophthalmopathy could be predicted prospectively was tested in an independent validation cohort made up of fewer than 20 hyperthyroidism patients plus 17 patients who later progressed to ophthalmopathy. The study also compared thyroid tissue and blood T-cell repertoires from more than 5 Graves' hyperthyroidism patients. The approximately 90 discovery patients were divided at random into training and test sets in a 7:3 ratio. According to the paper, TCR Vbeta CDR3 sequencing was carried out on 135 peripheral blood samples, which came from 40 to 45 ophthalmopathy, 80 or so hyperthyroidism and roughly 17 progressor patients. Results the study describes overall, beyond this receptor: In validation, the model predicted progression to ophthalmopathy with over 60% sensitivity and around 72% specificity, a median of approximately 6.7 months before onset. No statistical method was used to fix the sample size in advance, and group allocation was not hidden from the investigators. Ophthalmopathy was separated from stable hyperthyroidism by a 13 V-J signature model, with over 85% sensitivity and about 81% specificity obtained in cross-validation and 80%/75% obtained in testing. Most expanded thyroid clonotypes (frequency above 0.001) were also detected in blood, a finding suggesting that blood repertoires may reflect thyroid immune responses.

There are many counts of this clonotype. It has no known antigen specificity. Base qualities are not recorded, but no much larger clone differs from it by a single base. At the junction V is shortened by 7 bases and J by 7 bases; bases outside the gene matches: 5. From the cysteine up to the phenylalanine, the CDR3 has a length of 15 residues. Only CDR3 DNA is held: 45 bases, read in frame from base 1. Sequences MGHDK (CDR1) and SYGVNS (CDR2) are obtained from the germline V gene. The TCR beta CDR3 regions were amplified from RNA transcripts. The TCR CDR3 was subjected to a first round of RT-PCR using the HTBI primer set and the Qiagen OneStep RT-PCR kit. Libraries were constructed in a second round of multiplex PCR, after which size selection and purification were carried out. Libraries were sequenced paired-end with 100 bp reads on an Illumina HiSeq2000. The authors' pipeline ran thus. SOAPnuke was used to process the raw data, with reads discarded if the reads contained adapters or uncalled bases, had a mean Phred below 15, or lacked an exact constant-primer or identifier match. High-quality paired reads were merged with COPE v1.2.5, and unique nucleotide sequences were defined as clonotypes. MiTCR v1.1 was used to align the clonotypes against IMGT TRBV, TRBD and TRBJ reference segments. The analysis was restricted to V-J combinations with a frequency above 0.0001, which together covered roughly 99% of the repertoires. The TCS score was defined as the ratio of F50 (clonal expansion) to E x V (chaos), calculated using BLOSUM62-based TCRdist between CDR3 peptides within each V-J. Welch's t-statistics and random forest reduced 450 to 600 V-J features to some 14, which were used in a naive Bayes classifier (R e1071). The similarity between thyroid and blood repertoires was quantified using the Morisita-Horn index. TCRdb itself trimmed the public reads at Q25 with fastp, ran MiXCR and retained productive beta chains. Under each unique CDR3 protein, matching rows form one entry showing the most common genes and DNA. The V and J calls reflect TCRdb's pipeline rather than the authors' work. The sample records 500,000 to 750,000 distinct CDR3 sequences, under 60% of which are singletons. The top ten clonotypes cover approximately 8.4% of the sample.

A patient counted as having stable Graves' hyperthyroidism if no progression to ophthalmopathy occurred over 18 months of follow-up. Hyperthyroidism patients were newly diagnosed, with disease duration under 2 months, and aged 18 to 65 years. The study excluded patients with uncontrolled infections, other autoimmune diseases, pregnancy or lactation. Diagnoses were based on clinical symptoms, serum thyroxine and TRAb, thyroid ultrasound and orbital computed tomography. Total RNA was extracted with Trizol reagent, and quality was checked on an Agilent 2100 Bioanalyzer. What was sequenced was peripheral blood or thyroid tissue (not recorded which). The sequence links TRBV25-1 to TRBJ2-2; the junction holds 14 bases that match TRBD2. This TCR was sampled from a woman in her late teens or twenties with Graves' hyperthyroidism. The DNA sequence reads TGTGCCAGCAAGGGGGGACTAGCGGGAGTCGGGGAGCTGTTTTTT. This translates into CASKGGLAGVGELFF.